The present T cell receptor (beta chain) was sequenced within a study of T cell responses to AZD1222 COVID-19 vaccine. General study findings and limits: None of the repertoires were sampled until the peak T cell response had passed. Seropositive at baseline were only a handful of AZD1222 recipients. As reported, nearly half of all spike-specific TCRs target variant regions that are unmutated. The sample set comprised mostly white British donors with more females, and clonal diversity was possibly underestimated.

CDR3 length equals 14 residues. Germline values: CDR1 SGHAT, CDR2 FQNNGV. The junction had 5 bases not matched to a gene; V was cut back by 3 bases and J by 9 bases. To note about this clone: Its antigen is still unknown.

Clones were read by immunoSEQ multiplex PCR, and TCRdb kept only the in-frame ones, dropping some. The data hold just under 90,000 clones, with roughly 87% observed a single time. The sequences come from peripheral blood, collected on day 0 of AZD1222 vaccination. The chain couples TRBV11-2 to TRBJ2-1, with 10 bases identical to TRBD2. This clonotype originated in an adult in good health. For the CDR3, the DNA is TGTGCCAGCAGCTTCGGGACTAGCGAAAGTGAGCAGTTCTTC. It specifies CASSFGTSESEQFF.